There are many counts of the clone carrying this T cell receptor (beta chain). Its target is unknown. This CDR3 is built from 15 residues. The germline CDR1 and CDR2 sequences are MNHNS and SASEGT. V lost 5 bases to trimming and J lost 1 base, with 12 bases between them. Volunteers from a blood bank in Maryland, USA, constituted the healthy controls. The data were taken from a study of neurological immune-mediated disorders. Study conclusions and caveats: Private repertoires in all groups were suggested by the finding that expanded clones across subjects shared no CDR3 amino acid sequences. The most TCR clonal expansion was seen in HTLV-1-associated myelopathy, and the least was seen in multiple sclerosis, which fell below healthy controls.

The cDNA was generated through 5'RACE incorporating 10-nucleotide random UMIs. TCRdb re-called the 5' RACE reads with MiXCR, one entry per CDR3 protein. Of about 30,000 distinct CDR3 sequences in the sample, around 6% are singletons; the top ten hold about 2.1%. The source is a woman aged 45-60 years in good health. The sequenced sample was CD4+ T cells from blood. The genes are TRBV6-1 and TRBJ1-3, with TRBD1 as a possible D gene (5 bases). The CDR3 here is CASSPRRGSGNTIYF. The CDR3 nucleotides read TGTGCCAGCAGTCCACGTAGGGGATCTGGAAACACCATATATTTT.